What follows are 8 T cell receptor beta chains derived from one specimen sequenced in a study of T-cell memory formation after mild COVID-19. TCRdb fed the 5' RACE reads into MiXCR, producing one record per CDR3 protein. This sample has 300,000 to 400,000 distinct CDR3 sequences, with approximately 14% found just once. Material: PBMCs or a T cell subset sorted from them (not recorded which). All receptors come from a young man who had mild COVID-19 (a few samples of this study predate the infection). Cell type and time point are not known.

V usage is TRBV7-9 and J usage is TRBJ2-7; D may be TRBD1 (5 bases). The CDR3 is made up of 15 amino acids. Germline V gene data show CDR1 as SEHNR and CDR2 as FQNEAQ (reference sequence). Trimming took off 0 bases at V and 4 bases at J, with 13 bases between the two ends. This CDR3 reads CASSLARQGLYEQYF. CDR3 coding DNA: TGTGCCAGCAGCTTAGCGCGGCAGGGTTTATACGAGCAGTACTTC.

This chain uses TRBV6-5 with TRBJ1-3; the D gene is possibly TRBD1 (5 bases). CDR1 MNHEY and CDR2 SVGAGI come from the germline V gene. The CDR3 loop spans 13 amino acids. The V gene lost 5 bases and the J gene lost 4 bases, with 9 bases spanning the gap. The CDR3 spells CASSGTAGNTIYF. The CDR3 DNA reads as TGTGCCAGCAGTGGGACGGCCGGAAACACCATATATTTT.

The rearrangement links TRBV20-1 to TRBJ2-5; D is uncertain. CDR3 length equals 14 residues. Germline V gene lookup returns CDR1 DFQATT and CDR2 SNEGSKA (reference sequence). V was clipped by 2 bases and J by 5 bases, with 15 bases between them. CDR3 in amino acids: CSARRTQWRETQYF. CDR3 in DNA: TGCAGTGCTAGAAGGACCCAATGGCGGGAGACCCAGTACTTC.

The chain couples TRBV29-1 to TRBJ2-7, with 7 bases identical to TRBD1. The germline CDR1 and CDR2 sequences are SQVTM and ANQGSEA. J gave up 2 bases and V 6 bases, and 7 bases lay outside the gene matches. The CDR3 sequence is 13 residues long. The CDR3 spells CSVEKQGTYEQYF. Written as DNA, the CDR3 is TGCAGCGTGGAAAAACAGGGGACCTACGAGCAGTACTTC.

This clonotype occurred a few times. The chain combines TRBV12-3 or TRBV12-4 with TRBJ1-1; 8 bases align to TRBD1. There are 15 residues in the CDR3. Trimming cost V 6 bases and J 7 bases; bases outside gene matches: 13. CDR3 sequence reads: CASRLTGGRVDEAFF. CDR3 bases: TGTGCCAGCAGGTTAACAGGGGGGAGGGTTGATGAAGCTTTCTTT.

This clonotype showed up just a few times. The junction shows a germline mismatch at one end, possibly a read error. The chain links TRBV4-1 to TRBJ2-1; TRBD1 matches 7 bases. The CDR3 runs to 15 residues. CDR1 and CDR2 from the germline V gene are MGHRA and YSYEKL. CDR3 sequence reads: CASSQEGQAYNEQFF. The CDR3 DNA follows: TGCGCCAGCAGCCAAGAAGGACAGGCCTATAATGAGCAGTTCTTC.

The sample holds a few counts of this clonotype. The V gene is TRBV7-2, the J gene TRBJ2-6; D not resolved. Trimming took 4 bases from V and 0 from J, leaving 10 bases between them. CDR1 and CDR2 (germline): SGHTA, FQGNSA. This CDR3 is 16 amino acids long. Here the CDR3 DNA reads TGTGCCAGCAGCTCCCCGACGTTCTCTGGGGCCAACGTCCTGACTTTC. Protein product: CASSSPTFSGANVLTF.

This rearrangement joins TRBV6-5 to TRBJ1-2, with D possibly TRBD1 on 5 matching bases. With 4 bases removed from V and 4 bases from J, the gap between germline ends came to 13 bases. This CDR3 comprises 14 residues. Germline-derived CDR1 and CDR2 are MNHEY and SVGAGI. The CDR3 bases are TGTGCCAGCAGTTTGGAAGGGGACGGCTATGGCTACACCTTC. Encoded protein: CASSLEGDGYGYTF.